Given below is one TCR beta chain in context. The antigen it recognizes is unknown. The input lacks base qualities; no much larger clone sits a single base away. Based on the germline V gene (reference sequence), the CDR1 and CDR2 sequences are MNHNY and SVGAGI. The CDR3 sequence holds 12 residues, the cysteine and phenylalanine included. The entry retains the CDR3 DNA only, 36 bases that are in frame from base 1. Trimming removed 6 bases from V and 7 bases from J; the gene matches leave 3 bases unexplained. A single peripheral blood draw of around 0.11 L on average was collected from each donor into heparinised tubes. Using a panel that included CD45RO, CCR7, CD25, CD127, CD95 and CD27, naive, central memory, regulatory and stem cell-like memory CD4+ T cells were sorted on a BD FACSAria II. A purity above 98% was achieved for all sorted populations. PBMCs were isolated right away by Lymphoprep density gradient centrifugation and were stained directly, without culture. Samples were stained and sorted in pairs, with one healthy donor and one patient per experiment, so that batch effects were minimized.

The data originate from a study of beta chain features in type 1 diabetes (dated by TCRdb to the late 2010s). Broadly, across the study: Mean age, gender distribution, total cell number and subset yield did not differ between patients and healthy donors. Whereas all 30 or so donors provided naive and central memory subsets, regulatory and stem cell-like memory subsets were isolated from just 8 patients and roughly 8 healthy donors. The study compared the TCRB repertoires of sorted circulating CD4+ T cell subsets in recently diagnosed type 1 diabetes patients with those in matched healthy donors. A total of 100 million to 110 million sorted cells were examined across all samples, and a strong correlation was observed between cell number per subset and RNA yield. General findings and caveats noted by the study authors: Because cDNA rather than genomic DNA was sequenced, highly expressing activated cells could have been over-represented, although no difference in activation and CD3 levels was found between groups. PCR might favor shorter templates, but patient and control samples were amplified and corrected together, so any skew would affect both groups equally. Patients with type 1 diabetes made fewer insertions and deleted more nucleotides at VDJ recombination sites, implying thymic rearrangement abnormalities. Type 1 diabetes patients showed a moderate but significant shortening of TCRB CDR3 length in all four CD4+ subsets. Only small numbers of individuals were included in the HLA sub-analyses, which left unresolved whether HLA type had any influence on TCRB rearrangement. Naive, central memory and regulatory TCRB repertoires appeared to be more alike among patients than among healthy donors.

The entire isolated RNA was reverse transcribed using the High Capacity cDNA Reverse Transcription Kit, and thus expressed TCRB transcripts were sequenced. Deep immunoSEQ sequencing was performed on naive, central memory and regulatory T cell samples, with an average of roughly 3.6 million total reads per sample. Sorted cells were lysed in RLT buffer, and RNA was extracted using DNase-treated RNeasy Micro or Mini kits according to cell number. Each cell subset was processed on its own to prevent cross-contamination, while patient and healthy donor samples were processed together. The immunoSEQ multiplex PCR was used to amplify TCRB sequences from cDNA, yielding 87-bp fragments that span the CDR3 region. Sequencing of the amplicons was performed on the Illumina HiSeq platform. The authors processed their data as follows. PCR bias was corrected computationally using synthetic template baselines, and reads within Hamming distance 2 were collapsed, with unmergeable singletons discarded. Reads were aligned to IMGT to assign V, D and J genes, CDR3 length, and insertions or deletions at six rearrangement sites. Within each subset, clonotype counts were normalized to sorted cell number, after which true diversity and Gini coefficients were computed with the tcR R package. The overlap coefficient, calculated on TCRB nucleotide sequences, was used to measure repertoire sharing. Sourced from immuneACCESS, this table was stored by TCRdb with only in-frame sequences that have V and J called. A share of the clones is absent; for the studies checked, an unresolved V gene accounts for under half, and the remainder has no known explanation. V, J and clone size reflect that table, while D and trimming were determined from the DNA. Present in this sample are 300,000 to 350,000 clones, approximately 9.7% of which were seen just once. 1% of the sample goes to the ten largest clones.

The chain couples TRBV6-6 to TRBJ2-1, with 7 junctional bases fitting TRBD2. The sample was central memory CD4+ T cells from blood. The sequence derives from a young man with type 1 diabetes. The DNA is as follows: TGTGCCAGCAGGCCCGGGGGGAATGAGCAGTTCTTC. The translation is CASRPGGNEQFF.